This entry concerns a single TCR beta chain. Antigen unknown. The data belong to a study of OX40 agonist ivuxolimab in advanced cancers. Findings of the study overall: Several nonresponders also turned out to have low normalized T-cell clonal expansion.

The protocol was immunoSEQ multiplex PCR, while the TCRdb copy is restricted to in-frame clones and leaves out a portion. The sample shows roughly 48,000 clones, around 87% of them seen only once. The clonotype originates from an adult with an advanced solid tumor such as melanoma, head and neck, liver or kidney cancer. The sequenced sample was CD4+ or CD8+ T cells sorted from blood, obtained in a trial of the OX40 agonist ivuxolimab.

Written as DNA, the CDR3 is TGTGCCAGCAGTGACGGACTCCACAATGAGCAGTTCTTC. This sequence encodes CASSDGLHNEQFF. This chain uses TRBV6-4 with TRBJ2-1; a possible D gene is TRBD2 (5 bases). The V end was cut by 2 bases, the J end by 5 bases, with 7 bases between. The CDR3 spans 13 residues. CDR1 is MRHNA, CDR2 SNTAGT, per germline.